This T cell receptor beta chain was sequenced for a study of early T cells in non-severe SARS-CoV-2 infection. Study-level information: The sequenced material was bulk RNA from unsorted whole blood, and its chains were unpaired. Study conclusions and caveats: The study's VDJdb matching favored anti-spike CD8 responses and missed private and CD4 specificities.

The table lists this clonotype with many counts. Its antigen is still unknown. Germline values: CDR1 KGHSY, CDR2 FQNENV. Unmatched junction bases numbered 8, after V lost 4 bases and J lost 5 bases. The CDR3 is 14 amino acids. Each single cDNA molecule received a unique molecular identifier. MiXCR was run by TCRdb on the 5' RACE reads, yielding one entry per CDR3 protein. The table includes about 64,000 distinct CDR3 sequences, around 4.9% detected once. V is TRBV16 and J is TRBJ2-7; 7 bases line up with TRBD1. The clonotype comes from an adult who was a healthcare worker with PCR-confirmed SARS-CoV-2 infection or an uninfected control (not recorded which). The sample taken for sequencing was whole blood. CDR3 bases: TGTGCCAGCAGCCGCGGTGGGACAGCCAACGAGCAGTACTTC. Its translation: CASSRGGTANEQYF.